This T cell receptor (beta chain) appears in the sequencing data of a study of OX40 agonist ivuxolimab in advanced cancers. This table comes from immunoSEQ multiplex PCR, and its TCRdb copy is limited to in-frame clones, with some not included. Of around 98,000 clones in the sample, around 85% were seen once. CDR1 SGHNT and CDR2 YYREEE come from the germline V gene (reference sequence). The CDR3 is 14 amino acids. V usage is TRBV5-4 and J usage is TRBJ2-5; possibly TRBD2 for D (5 bases). The end of the DNA aligns better with TRBJ2-7, so the J call may be wrong. This clonotype was obtained from an adult with an advanced solid tumor such as melanoma, head and neck, liver or kidney cancer. Sequences were derived from CD4+ or CD8+ T cells sorted from blood, sampled in a trial of the OX40 agonist ivuxolimab. The CDR3 coding sequence is TGTGCCAGCAGCGCCGGGGAAGAATACTACGAGCAGTACTTC. This encodes CASSAGEEYYEQYF.